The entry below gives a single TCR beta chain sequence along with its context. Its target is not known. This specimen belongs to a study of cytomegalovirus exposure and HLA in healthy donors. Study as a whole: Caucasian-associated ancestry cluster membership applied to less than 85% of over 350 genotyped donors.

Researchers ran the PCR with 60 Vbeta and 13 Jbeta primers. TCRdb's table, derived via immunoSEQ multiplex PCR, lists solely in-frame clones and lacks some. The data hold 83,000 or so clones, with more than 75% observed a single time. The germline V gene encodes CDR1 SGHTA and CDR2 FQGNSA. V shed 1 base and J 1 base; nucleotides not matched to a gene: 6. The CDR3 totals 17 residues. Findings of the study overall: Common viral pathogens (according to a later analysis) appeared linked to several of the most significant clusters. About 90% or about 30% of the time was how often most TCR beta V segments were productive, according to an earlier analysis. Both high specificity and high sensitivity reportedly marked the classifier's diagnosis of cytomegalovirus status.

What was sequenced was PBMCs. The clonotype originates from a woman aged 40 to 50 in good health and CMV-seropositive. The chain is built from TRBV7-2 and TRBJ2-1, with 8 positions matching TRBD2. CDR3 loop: CASSLDRGGFSYNEQFF. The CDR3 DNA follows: TGTGCCAGCAGCTTAGATCGGGGGGGGTTTTCCTACAATGAGCAGTTCTTC. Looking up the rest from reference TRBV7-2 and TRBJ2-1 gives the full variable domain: GAGVSQSPSNKVTEKGKDVELRCDPISGHTALYWYRQSLGQGLEFLIYFQGNSAPDKSGLPSDRFSAERTGGSVSTLTIQRTQQEDSAVYLCASSLDRGGFSYNEQFFGPGTRLTVL.